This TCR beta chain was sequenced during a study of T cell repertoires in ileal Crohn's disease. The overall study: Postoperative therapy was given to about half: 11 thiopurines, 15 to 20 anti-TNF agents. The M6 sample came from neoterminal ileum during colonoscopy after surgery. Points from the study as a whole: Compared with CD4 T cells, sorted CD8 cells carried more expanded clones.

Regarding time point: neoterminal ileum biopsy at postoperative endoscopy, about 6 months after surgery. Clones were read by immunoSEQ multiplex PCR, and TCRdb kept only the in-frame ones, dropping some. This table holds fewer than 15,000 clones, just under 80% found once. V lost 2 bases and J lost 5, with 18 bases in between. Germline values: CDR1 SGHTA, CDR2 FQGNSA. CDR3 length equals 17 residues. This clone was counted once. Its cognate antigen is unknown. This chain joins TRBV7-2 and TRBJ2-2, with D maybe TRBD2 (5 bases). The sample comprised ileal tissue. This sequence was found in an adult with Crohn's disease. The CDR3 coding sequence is TGTGCCAGCAGCTTATCATCTCTGCGGGTCCTGACCGGGGAGCTGTTTTTT. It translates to CASSLSSLRVLTGELFF.